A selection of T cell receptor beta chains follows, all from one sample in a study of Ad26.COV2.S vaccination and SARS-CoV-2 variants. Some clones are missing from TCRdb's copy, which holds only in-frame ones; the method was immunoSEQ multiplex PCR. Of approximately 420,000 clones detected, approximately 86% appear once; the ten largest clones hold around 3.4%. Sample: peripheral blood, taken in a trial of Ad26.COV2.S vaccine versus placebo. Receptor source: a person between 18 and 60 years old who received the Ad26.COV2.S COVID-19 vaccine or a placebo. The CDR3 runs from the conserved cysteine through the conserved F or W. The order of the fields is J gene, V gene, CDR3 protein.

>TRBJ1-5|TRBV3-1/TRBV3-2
CASSQGGWSNQPQHF
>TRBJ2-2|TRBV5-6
CASSLRETRTIGELFF
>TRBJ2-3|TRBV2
CASSVGGPGTDTQYF
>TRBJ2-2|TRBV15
CATSRVGPRTNTGELFF
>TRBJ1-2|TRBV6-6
CASRLDSNYGYTF
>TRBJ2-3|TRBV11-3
CASSLRQVTDTQYF
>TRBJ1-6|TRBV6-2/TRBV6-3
CASSLRQNNSPLHF
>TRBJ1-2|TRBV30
CAWSDEGYGYTF
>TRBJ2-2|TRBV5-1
CASSSGYYTGELFF
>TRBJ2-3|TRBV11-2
CASSLEREGGGLGTDTQYF
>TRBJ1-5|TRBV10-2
CASSADSNQPQHF
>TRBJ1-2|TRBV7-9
CASSYEGGRLANYGYTF
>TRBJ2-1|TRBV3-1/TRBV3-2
CASSQEGGRDEQFF
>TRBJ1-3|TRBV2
CASSGDSGNTIYF
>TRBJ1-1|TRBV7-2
CASSLARGGTEAFF
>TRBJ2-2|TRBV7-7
CASSFTLEAGELFF
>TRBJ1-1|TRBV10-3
CAIAREGGTEAFF
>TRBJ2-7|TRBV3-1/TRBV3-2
CASSVDFSYEQYF
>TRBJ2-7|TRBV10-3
CAIAGSSYEQYF
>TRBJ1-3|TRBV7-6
CASSPRDSSGNTIYF
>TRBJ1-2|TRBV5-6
CASSRIERGAAYGYTF
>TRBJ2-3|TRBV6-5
CASRSGAAGTDTQYF
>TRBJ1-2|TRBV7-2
CASSLYSDPGGGYTF
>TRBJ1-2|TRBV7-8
CASSSETQPHGYTF
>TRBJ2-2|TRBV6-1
CASSEPTGGGTGELFF
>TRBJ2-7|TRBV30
CAWASGVSYEQYF
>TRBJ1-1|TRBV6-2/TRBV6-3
CASSYSIGDVEAFF
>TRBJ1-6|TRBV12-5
CASGLGTYNSPLHF
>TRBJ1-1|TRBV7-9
CASSTLGGTEAFF
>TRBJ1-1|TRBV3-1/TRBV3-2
CASSQVGTEAFF
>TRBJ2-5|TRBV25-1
CASSEAGVGETQYF
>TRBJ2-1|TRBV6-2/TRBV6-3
CASSYSSGFSNEQFF
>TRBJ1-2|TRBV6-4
CASSVSAGQNYGYTF
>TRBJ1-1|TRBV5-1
CASSLVVSTEAFF
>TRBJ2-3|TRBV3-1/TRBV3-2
CASSSRRGLATDTQYF